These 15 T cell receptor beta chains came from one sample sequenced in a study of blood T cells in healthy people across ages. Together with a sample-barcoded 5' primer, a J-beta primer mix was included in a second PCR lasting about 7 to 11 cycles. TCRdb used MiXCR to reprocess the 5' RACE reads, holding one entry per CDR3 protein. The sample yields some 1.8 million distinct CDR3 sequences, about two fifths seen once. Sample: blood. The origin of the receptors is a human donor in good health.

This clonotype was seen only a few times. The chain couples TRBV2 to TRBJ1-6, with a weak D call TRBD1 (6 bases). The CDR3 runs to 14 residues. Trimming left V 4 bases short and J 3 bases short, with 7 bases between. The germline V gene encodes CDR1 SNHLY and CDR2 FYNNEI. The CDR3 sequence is CASSGDNYNSPLHF. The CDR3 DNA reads TGTGCCAGCAGTGGGGACAACTATAATTCACCCCTCCACTTT.

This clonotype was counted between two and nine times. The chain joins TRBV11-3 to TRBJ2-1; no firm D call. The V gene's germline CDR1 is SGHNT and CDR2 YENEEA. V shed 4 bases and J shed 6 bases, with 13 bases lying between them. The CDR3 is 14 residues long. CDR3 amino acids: CASSSAGNTNEQFF. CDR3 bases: TGTGCCAGCAGCTCCGCCGGAAATACCAATGAGCAGTTCTTC.

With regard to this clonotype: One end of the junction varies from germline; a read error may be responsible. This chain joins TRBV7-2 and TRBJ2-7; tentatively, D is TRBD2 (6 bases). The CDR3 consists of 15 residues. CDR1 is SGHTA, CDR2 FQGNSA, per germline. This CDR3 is CATSLHGGNAYEQYF. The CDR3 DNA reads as TGTGCCACCAGCTTACATGGGGGGAATGCCTACGAGCAGTACTTC. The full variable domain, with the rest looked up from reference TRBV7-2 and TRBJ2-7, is GAGVSQSPSNKVTEKGKDVELRCDPISGHTALYWYRQSLGQGLEFLIYFQGNSAPDKSGLPSDRFSAERTGGSVSTLTIQRTQQEDSAVYLCATSLHGGNAYEQYFGPGTRLTVT.

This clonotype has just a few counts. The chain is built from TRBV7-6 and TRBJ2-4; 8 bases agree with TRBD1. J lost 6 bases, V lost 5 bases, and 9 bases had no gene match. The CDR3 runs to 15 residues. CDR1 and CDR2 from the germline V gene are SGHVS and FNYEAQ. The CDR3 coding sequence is TGTGCCAGCAGCCTTCGGACAGGGCCAGGAAACATTCAGTACTTC. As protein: CASSLRTGPGNIQYF.

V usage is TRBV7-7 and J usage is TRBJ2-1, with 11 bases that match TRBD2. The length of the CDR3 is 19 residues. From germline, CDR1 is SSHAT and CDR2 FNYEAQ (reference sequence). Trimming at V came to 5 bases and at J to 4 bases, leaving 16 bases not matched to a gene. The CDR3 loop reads CASSPNPPSLAGDYNEQFF. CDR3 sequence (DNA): TGTGCCAGCAGCCCTAACCCCCCTTCACTAGCGGGGGATTACAATGAGCAGTTCTTC.

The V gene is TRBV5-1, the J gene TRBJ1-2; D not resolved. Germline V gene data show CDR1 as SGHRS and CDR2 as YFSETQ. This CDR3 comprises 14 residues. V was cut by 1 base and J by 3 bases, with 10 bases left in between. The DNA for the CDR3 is TGCGCCAGCAGCTTGATGGTCGCGGACTATGGCTACACCTTC. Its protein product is CASSLMVADYGYTF.

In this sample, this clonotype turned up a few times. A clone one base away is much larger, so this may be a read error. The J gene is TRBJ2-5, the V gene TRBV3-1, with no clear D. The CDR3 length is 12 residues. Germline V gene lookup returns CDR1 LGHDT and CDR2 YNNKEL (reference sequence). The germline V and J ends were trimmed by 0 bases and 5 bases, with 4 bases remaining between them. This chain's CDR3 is CASSQDAETQYF. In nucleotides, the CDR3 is TGTGCCAGCAGCCAAGATGCGGAGACCCAGTACTTC.

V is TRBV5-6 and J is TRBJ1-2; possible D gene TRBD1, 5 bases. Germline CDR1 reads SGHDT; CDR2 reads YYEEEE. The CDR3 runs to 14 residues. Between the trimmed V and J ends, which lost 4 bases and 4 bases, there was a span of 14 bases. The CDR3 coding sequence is TGTGCCAGCAGCCCTCGACAGAGCCTCTATGGCTACACCTTC. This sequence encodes CASSPRQSLYGYTF.

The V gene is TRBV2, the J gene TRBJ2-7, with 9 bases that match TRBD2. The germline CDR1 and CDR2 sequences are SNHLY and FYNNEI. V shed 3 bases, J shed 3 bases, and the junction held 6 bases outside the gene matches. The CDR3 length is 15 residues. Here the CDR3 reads CASSEGLAGFYEQYF. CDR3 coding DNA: TGTGCCAGCAGTGAGGGTCTAGCGGGGTTCTACGAGCAGTACTTC.

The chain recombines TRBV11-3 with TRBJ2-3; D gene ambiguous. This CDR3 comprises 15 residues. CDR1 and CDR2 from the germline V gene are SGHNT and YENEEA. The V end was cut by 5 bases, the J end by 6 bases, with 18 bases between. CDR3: CASSPGGDRVDTQYF. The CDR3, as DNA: TGTGCCAGCAGCCCAGGCGGTGATCGGGTGGATACGCAGTATTTT.

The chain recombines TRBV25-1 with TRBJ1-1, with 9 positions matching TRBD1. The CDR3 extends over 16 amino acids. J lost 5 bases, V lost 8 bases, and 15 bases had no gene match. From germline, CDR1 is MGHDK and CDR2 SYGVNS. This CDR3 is CASCASGTGFVTEAFF. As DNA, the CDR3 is TGTGCCAGCTGTGCCTCCGGGACAGGGTTTGTAACTGAAGCTTTCTTT.

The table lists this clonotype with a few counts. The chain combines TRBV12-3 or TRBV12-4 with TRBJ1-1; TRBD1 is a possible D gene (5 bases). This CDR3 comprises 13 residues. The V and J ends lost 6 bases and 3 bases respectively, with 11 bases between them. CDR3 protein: CASRFRGDTEAFF. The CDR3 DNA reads TGTGCCAGCAGGTTTAGAGGGGACACTGAAGCTTTCTTT.

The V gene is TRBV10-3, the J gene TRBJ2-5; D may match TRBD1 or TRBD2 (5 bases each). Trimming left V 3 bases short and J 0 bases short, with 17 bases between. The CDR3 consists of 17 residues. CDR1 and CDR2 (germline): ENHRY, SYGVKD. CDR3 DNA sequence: TGTGCCATCAGTGACGTACTGGGGGAGATGTACCAAGAGACCCAGTACTTC. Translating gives CAISDVLGEMYQETQYF.

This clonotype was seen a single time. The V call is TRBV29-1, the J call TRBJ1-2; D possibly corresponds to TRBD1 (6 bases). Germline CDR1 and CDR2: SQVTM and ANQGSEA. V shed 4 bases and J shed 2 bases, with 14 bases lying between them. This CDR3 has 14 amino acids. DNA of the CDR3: TGCAGCGTTGGGGGGCAACAAGAAAACTATGGCTACACCTTC. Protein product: CSVGGQQENYGYTF.

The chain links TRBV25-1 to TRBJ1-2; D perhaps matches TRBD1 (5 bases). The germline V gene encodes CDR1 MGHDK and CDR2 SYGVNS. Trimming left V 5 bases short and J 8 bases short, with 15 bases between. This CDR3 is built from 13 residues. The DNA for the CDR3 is TGTGCCAGCAGTAGGGACGAGACGTTGGGCTACACCTTC. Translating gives CASSRDETLGYTF.